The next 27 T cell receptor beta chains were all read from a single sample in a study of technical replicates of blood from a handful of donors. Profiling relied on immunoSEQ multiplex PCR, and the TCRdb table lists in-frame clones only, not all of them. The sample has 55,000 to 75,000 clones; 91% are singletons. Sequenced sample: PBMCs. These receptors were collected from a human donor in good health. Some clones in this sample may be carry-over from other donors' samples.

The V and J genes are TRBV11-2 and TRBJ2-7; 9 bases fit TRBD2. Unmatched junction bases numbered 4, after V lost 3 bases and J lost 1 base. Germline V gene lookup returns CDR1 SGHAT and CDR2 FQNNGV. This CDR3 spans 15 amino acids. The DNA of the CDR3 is TGTGCCAGCAGCTTTTCCAGCGGGGGGTCCTACGAGCAGTACTTC. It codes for CASSFSSGGSYEQYF. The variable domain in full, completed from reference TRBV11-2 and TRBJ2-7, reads EAGVAQSPRYKIIEKRQSVAFWCNPISGHATLYWYQQILGQGPKLLIQFQNNGVVDDSQLPKDRFSAERLKGVDSTLKIQPAKLEDSAVYLCASSFSSGGSYEQYFGPGTRLTVT.

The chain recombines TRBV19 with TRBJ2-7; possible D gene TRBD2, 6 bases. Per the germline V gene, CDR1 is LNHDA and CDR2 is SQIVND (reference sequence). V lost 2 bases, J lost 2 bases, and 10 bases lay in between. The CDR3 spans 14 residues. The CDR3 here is CASSIFGGTYEQYF. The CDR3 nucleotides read TGTGCCAGTAGTATATTCGGGGGTACCTACGAGCAGTACTTC.

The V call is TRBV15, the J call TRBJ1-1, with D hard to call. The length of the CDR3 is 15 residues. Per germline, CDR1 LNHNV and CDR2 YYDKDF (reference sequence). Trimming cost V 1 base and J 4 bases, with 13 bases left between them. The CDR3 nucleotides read TGTGCCACCAGCAGAGGGCGGTTGCCGGGCACTGAAGCTTTCTTT. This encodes CATSRGRLPGTEAFF.

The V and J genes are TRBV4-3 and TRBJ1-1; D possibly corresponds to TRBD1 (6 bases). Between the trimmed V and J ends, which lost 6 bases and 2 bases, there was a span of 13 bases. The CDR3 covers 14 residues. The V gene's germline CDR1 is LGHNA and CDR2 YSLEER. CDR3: CASSRKTGNTEAFF. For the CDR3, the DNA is TGCGCCAGCAGTAGGAAGACAGGAAACACTGAAGCTTTCTTT.

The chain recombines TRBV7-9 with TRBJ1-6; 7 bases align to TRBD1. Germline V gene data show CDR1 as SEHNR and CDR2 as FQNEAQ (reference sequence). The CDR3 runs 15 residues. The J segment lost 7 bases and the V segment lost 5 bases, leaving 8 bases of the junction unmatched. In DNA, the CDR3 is TGTGCCAGCAGCCAAAGGGGGCAGATGAATTCACCCCTCCACTTT. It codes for CASSQRGQMNSPLHF.

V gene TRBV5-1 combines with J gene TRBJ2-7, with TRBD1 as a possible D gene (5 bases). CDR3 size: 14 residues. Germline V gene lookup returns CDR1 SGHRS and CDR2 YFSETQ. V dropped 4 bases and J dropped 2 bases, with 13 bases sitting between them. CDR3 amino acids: CASSILTGPYEQYF. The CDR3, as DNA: TGCGCCAGCAGCATCCTAACAGGTCCCTACGAGCAGTACTTC.

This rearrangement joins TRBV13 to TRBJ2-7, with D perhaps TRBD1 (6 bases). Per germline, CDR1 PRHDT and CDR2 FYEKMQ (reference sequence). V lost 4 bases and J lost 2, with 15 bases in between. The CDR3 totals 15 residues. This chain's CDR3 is CASSSDRLIPYEQYF. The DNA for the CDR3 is TGTGCCAGCAGCTCGGACAGACTGATCCCCTACGAGCAGTACTTC. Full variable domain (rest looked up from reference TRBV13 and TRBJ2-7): AAGVIQSPRHLIKEKRETATLKCYPIPRHDTVYWYQQGPGQDPQFLISFYEKMQSDKGSIPDRFSAQQFSDYHSELNMSSLELGDSALYFCASSSDRLIPYEQYFGPGTRLTVT.

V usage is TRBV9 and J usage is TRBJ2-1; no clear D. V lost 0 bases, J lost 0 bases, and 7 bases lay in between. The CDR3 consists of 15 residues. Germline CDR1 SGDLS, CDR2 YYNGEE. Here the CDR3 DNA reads TGTGCCAGCAGCGTAGCCCCTAGCTCCTACAATGAGCAGTTCTTC. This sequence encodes CASSVAPSSYNEQFF.

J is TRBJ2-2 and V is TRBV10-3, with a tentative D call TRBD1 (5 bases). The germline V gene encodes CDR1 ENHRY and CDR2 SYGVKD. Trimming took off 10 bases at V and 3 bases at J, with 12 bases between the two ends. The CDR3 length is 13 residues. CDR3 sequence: CATKGYDTGELFF. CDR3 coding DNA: TGTGCCACCAAGGGGTACGACACCGGGGAGCTGTTTTTT.

The CDR3 DNA is TGCGCCAGCAGCTTCAGCGGGGAACAGACCCAGTACTTC. As protein: CASSFSGEQTQYF. The gene calls are TRBV5-1 and TRBJ2-5; 7 positions match TRBD2. Per the germline V gene, CDR1 is SGHRS and CDR2 is YFSETQ. The CDR3 spans 13 residues. Losses at the gene ends were 2 bases for V and 6 bases for J; bases not matched to a gene: 4.

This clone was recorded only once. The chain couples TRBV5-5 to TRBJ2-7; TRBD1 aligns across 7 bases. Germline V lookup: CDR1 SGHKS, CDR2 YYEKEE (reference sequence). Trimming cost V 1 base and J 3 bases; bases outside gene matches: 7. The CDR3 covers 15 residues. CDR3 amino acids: CASSLYGTAIYEQYF. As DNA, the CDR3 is TGTGCCAGCAGCTTGTACGGGACAGCCATCTACGAGCAGTACTTC.

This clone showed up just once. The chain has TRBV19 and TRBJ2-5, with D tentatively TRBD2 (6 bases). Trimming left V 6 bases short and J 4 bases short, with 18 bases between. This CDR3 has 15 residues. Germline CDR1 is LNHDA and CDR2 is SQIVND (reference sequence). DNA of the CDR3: TGTGCCAGTAGCCTCGGGACTCCCGGGGGAGAGACCCAGTACTTC. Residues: CASSLGTPGGETQYF.

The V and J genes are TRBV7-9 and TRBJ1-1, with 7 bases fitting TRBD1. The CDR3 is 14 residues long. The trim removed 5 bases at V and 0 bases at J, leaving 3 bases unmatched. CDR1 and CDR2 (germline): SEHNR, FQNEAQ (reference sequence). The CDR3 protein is CASSTGQVNTEAFF. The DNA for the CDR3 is TGTGCCAGCAGCACCGGACAGGTGAACACTGAAGCTTTCTTT.

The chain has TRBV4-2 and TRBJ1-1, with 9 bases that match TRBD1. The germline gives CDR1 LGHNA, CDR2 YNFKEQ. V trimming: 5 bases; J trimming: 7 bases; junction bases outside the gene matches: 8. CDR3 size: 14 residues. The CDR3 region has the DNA TGTGCCAGCAGCTACCGACAGGGGGACAATGAAGCTTTCTTT. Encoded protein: CASSYRQGDNEAFF.

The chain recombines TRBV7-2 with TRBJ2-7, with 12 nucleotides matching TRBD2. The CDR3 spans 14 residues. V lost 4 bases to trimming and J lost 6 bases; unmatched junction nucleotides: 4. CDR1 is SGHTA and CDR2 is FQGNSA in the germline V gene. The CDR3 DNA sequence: TGTGCCAGCAGCTCGACTAGCGGGAGTGGCGAGCAGTACTTC. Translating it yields CASSSTSGSGEQYF.

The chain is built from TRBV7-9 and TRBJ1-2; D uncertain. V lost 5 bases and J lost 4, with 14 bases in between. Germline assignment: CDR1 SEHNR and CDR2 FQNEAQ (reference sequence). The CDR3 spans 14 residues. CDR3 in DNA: TGTGCCAGCAGCCCAGACTTGGTCGGCTATGGCTACACCTTC. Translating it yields CASSPDLVGYGYTF. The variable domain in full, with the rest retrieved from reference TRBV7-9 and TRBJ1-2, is DTGVSQNPRHKITKRGQNVTFRCDPISEHNRLYWYRQTLGQGPEFLTYFQNEAQLEKSRLLSDRFSAERPKGSFSTLEIQRTEQGDSAMYLCASSPDLVGYGYTFGSGTRLTVV.

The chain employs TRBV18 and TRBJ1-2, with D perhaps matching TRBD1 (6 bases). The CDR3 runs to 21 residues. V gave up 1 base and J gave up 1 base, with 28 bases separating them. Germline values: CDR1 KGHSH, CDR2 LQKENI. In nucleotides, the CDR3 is TGTGCCAGCTCACCACGTCCCCGCCTCCGGACAGACGAACTTTATAACTATGGCTACACCTTC. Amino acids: CASSPRPRLRTDELYNYGYTF.

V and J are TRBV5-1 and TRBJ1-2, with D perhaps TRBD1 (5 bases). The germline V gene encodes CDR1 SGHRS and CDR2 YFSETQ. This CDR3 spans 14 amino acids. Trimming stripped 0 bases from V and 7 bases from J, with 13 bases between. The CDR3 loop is CASSLEAGRSGYTF. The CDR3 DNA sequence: TGCGCCAGCAGCTTGGAGGCGGGACGGAGTGGCTACACCTTC. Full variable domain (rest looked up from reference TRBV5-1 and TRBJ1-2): KAGVTQTPRYLIKTRGQQVTLSCSPISGHRSVSWYQQTPGQGLQFLFEYFSETQRNKGNFPGRFSGRQFSNSRSEMNVSTLELGDSALYLCASSLEAGRSGYTFGSGTRLTVV.

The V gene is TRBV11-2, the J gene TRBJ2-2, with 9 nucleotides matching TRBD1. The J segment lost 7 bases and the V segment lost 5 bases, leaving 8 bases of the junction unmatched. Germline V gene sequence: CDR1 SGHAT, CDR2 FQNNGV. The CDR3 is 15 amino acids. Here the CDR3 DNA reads TGTGCCAGCAGCGCCGCGGGACAGGGTGACGGGGAGCTGTTTTTT. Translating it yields CASSAAGQGDGELFF.

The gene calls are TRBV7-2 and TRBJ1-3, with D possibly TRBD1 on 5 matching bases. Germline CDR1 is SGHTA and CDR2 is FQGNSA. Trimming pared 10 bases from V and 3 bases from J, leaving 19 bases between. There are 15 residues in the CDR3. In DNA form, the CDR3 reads TGTGCCATCCGGGGGGGTGGCGCTGGTGGAAACACCATATATTTT. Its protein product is CAIRGGGAGGNTIYF.

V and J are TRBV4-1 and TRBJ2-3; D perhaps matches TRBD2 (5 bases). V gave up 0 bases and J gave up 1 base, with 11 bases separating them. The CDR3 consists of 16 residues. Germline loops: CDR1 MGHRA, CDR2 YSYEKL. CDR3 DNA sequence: TGCGCCAGCAGCCAAGATCCGGGATTGGGCACAGATACGCAGTATTTT. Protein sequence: CASSQDPGLGTDTQYF.

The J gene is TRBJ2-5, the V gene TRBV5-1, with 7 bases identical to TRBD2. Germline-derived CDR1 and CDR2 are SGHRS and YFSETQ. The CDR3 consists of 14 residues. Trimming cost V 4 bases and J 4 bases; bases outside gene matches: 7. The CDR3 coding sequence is TGCGCCAGCAGCGCGGGCCCGGGAGGAGAGACCCAGTACTTC. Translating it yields CASSAGPGGETQYF.

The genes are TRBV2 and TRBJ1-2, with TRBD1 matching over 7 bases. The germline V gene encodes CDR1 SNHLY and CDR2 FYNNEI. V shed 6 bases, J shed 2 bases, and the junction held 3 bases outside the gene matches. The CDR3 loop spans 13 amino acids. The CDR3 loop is CASSRDSNYGYTF. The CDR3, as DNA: TGTGCCAGCAGCCGGGACAGCAACTATGGCTACACCTTC.

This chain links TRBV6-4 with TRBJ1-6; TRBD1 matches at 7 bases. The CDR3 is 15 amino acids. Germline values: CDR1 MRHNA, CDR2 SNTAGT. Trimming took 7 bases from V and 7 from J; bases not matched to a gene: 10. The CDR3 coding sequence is TGTGCCAGCACCCGGGACAGCTCCGGGAATTCACCCCTCCACTTT. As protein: CASTRDSSGNSPLHF.

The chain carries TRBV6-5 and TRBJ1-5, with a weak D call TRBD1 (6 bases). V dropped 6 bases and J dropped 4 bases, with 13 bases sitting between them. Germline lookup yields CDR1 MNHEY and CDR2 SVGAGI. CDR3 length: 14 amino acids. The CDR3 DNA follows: TGTGCCAGCAGGACTGGACAGCGGAATCAGCCCCAGCATTTT. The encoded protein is CASRTGQRNQPQHF.

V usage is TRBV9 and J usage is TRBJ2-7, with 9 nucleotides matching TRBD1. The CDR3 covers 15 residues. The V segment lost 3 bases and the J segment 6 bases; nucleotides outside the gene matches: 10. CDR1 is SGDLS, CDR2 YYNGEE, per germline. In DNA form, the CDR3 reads TGTGCCAGCAGCGAAACAGGGGGCTCTTCGGTCGAGCAGTACTTC. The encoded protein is CASSETGGSSVEQYF.

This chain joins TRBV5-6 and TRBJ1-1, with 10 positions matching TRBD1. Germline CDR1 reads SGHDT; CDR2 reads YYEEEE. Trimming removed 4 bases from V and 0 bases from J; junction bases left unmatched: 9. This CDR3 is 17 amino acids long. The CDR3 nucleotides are TGTGCCAGCAGCCCAGGGACAGGGGCTGCAATGAACACTGAAGCTTTCTTT. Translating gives CASSPGTGAAMNTEAFF.